A single sample is the source of the 20 T cell receptor beta chains below, sequenced in a study of glioma-infiltrating T cells after dendritic cell vaccination. Repertoires were generated with immunoSEQ multiplex PCR, while TCRdb's copy carries only in-frame clones and drops some. The sample lists roughly 38,000 clones; 82% were seen once. This material consisted of blood, taken before dendritic cell vaccination. Every receptor here comes from a human donor with glioblastoma.

The chain carries TRBV7-9 and TRBJ2-2; 9 bases line up with TRBD2. Germline CDR1 and CDR2: SEHNR and FQNEAQ (reference sequence). The J segment lost 6 bases and the V segment lost 3 bases, leaving 5 bases of the junction unmatched. This CDR3 is 15 amino acids long. The CDR3 protein is CASSFGGGAPGELFF. DNA for the CDR3: TGTGCCAGCAGCTTCGGCGGGGGGGCCCCCGGGGAGCTGTTTTTT.

V and J are TRBV9 and TRBJ2-1, with 8 nucleotides matching TRBD2. V dropped 4 bases and J dropped 6; count of bases not matched to a gene: 15. Germline CDR1 is SGDLS and CDR2 is YYNGEE. The CDR3 sequence is 17 residues long. The CDR3 bases are TGTGCCAGCAGCCCTCGAGCCGGGACTAGGGAGGGCAATGAGCAGTTCTTC. Its protein product is CASSPRAGTREGNEQFF. The complete variable domain, with remaining parts taken from reference TRBV9 and TRBJ2-1, reads DSGVTQTPKHLITATGQRVTLRCSPRSGDLSVYWYQQSLDQGLQFLIQYYNGEERAKGNILERFSAQQFPDLHSELNLSSLELGDSALYFCASSPRAGTREGNEQFFGPGTRLTVL.

The CDR3 region is CASSAGQTLSYNEQFF. As DNA, the CDR3 is TGTGCCAGCAGCGCGGGACAGACCCTCTCCTACAATGAGCAGTTCTTC. This chain joins TRBV7-9 and TRBJ2-1; D is possibly TRBD1 (7 bases). The germline gives CDR1 SEHNR, CDR2 FQNEAQ (reference sequence). The CDR3 consists of 16 residues. Trimming stripped 5 bases from V and 0 bases from J, with 14 bases between.

The chain employs TRBV6-5 and TRBJ1-5; TRBD1 might be the D (5 bases). Between the trimmed V and J ends, which lost 4 bases and 8 bases, there was a span of 15 bases. The germline V gene encodes CDR1 MNHEY and CDR2 SVGAGI. CDR3 length: 14 residues. CDR3 sequence: CASSSAGRDEPQHF. CDR3 bases: TGTGCCAGCAGTTCGGCAGGGAGGGACGAGCCCCAGCATTTT.

The rearrangement joins TRBV6-1 to TRBJ2-5; the D gene is possibly TRBD2 (6 bases). This CDR3 contains 14 residues. In germline, CDR1 is MNHNS, CDR2 SASEGT. V was trimmed by 9 bases and J by 1 base, leaving 15 bases between them. The CDR3 nucleotides read TGTGCCAGTAGCCGGGACTGGGGCCAAGAGACCCAGTACTTC. This translates into CASSRDWGQETQYF.

Remarks on this clone: Its ends do not fully match the called genes, so a read error is possible. This rearrangement joins TRBV7-7 to TRBJ2-3, with TRBD2 identical over 11 bases. This CDR3 has 16 amino acids. Germline lookup yields CDR1 SSHAT and CDR2 FNYEAQ (reference sequence). The CDR3 sequence: CASSLGTSGGTDTQYF. CDR3 nucleotide sequence: TGTGCTAGCAGCTTAGGGACTAGCGGTGGCACAGATACGCAGTATTTT.

The chain joins TRBV5-1 to TRBJ2-7; 16 nucleotides line up with TRBD2. The CDR3 consists of 17 residues. J was trimmed by 6 bases and V by 5 bases; bases with no gene match: 11. Germline CDR1 SGHRS, CDR2 YFSETQ. As DNA, the CDR3 is TGCGCCAGCAGTCATCCGGGACTAGCGGGGGGGCCCGGCGAGCAGTACTTC. It encodes CASSHPGLAGGPGEQYF.

This clone occurred once. This chain connects TRBV6-5 to TRBJ2-7; 8 bases fit TRBD1. The CDR3 contains 15 residues. Germline lookup yields CDR1 MNHEY and CDR2 SVGAGI. Trimming removed 5 bases from V and 5 bases from J; junction bases left unmatched: 11. The CDR3 loop is CASSVLGQGGHEQYF. The CDR3, as DNA: TGTGCCAGCAGTGTACTTGGACAGGGCGGTCACGAGCAGTACTTC.

The J gene is TRBJ1-6, the V gene TRBV28; no reliable D call. V lost 6 bases and J 7 bases, leaving 16 bases between the germline ends. In germline, CDR1 is MDHEN, CDR2 SYDVKM. CDR3 length equals 15 residues. The CDR3 loop reads CASSISTASNSPLHF. The CDR3 nucleotides are TGTGCCAGCAGCATCTCCACAGCAAGCAATTCACCCCTCCACTTT. The full variable domain, its missing parts supplied by reference TRBV28 and TRBJ1-6, is DVKVTQSSRYLVKRTGEKVFLECVQDMDHENMFWYRQDPGLGLRLIYFSYDVKMKEKGDIPEGYSVSREKKERFSLILESASTNQTSMYLCASSISTASNSPLHFGNGTRLTVT.

The V gene is TRBV12-5, the J gene TRBJ1-5; D remains unclear. The V gene's germline CDR1 is LGHNT and CDR2 FRNRAP. Trimming took 2 bases from V and 0 from J, leaving 5 bases between them. The CDR3 runs 14 residues. In nucleotides, the CDR3 is TGTGCTAGTGGTTTGACTTATAGCAATCAGCCCCAGCATTTT. Its translation is CASGLTYSNQPQHF. Filled out from reference TRBV12-5 and TRBJ1-5, the complete variable domain reads DARVTQTPRHKVTEMGQEVTMRCQPILGHNTVFWYRQTMMQGLELLAYFRNRAPLDDSGMPKDRFSAEMPDATLATLKIQPSEPRDSAVYFCASGLTYSNQPQHFGDGTRLSIL.

The J gene is TRBJ1-1, the V gene TRBV6-5; maybe TRBD1 (5 bases). V shed 5 bases and J shed 1 base, with 8 bases lying between them. The CDR3 is 13 residues long. Per germline, CDR1 MNHEY and CDR2 SVGAGI. CDR3 sequence (DNA): TGTGCCAGCAGTGAAACAGGGAACACTGAAGCTTTCTTT. Its translation is CASSETGNTEAFF.

In this sample, this clone turned up once. The V call is TRBV18, the J call TRBJ2-7; D gene ambiguous. The CDR3 loop spans 15 amino acids. V was pared by 0 bases and J by 0 bases, with 9 bases between. The V gene's germline CDR1 is KGHSH and CDR2 LQKENI. CDR3 loop: CASSPPGTPSYEQYF. The CDR3 DNA reads TGTGCCAGCTCACCACCCGGTACTCCCTCCTACGAGCAGTACTTC.

V and J are TRBV29-1 and TRBJ2-3; D call uncertain. CDR1 is SQVTM, CDR2 ANQGSEA, per germline. The CDR3 has 15 residues. V lost 3 bases and J lost 0, with 13 bases in between. This chain's CDR3 is CSVDSYSASTDTQYF. The CDR3 region has the DNA TGCAGCGTTGACAGCTACAGTGCTAGCACAGATACGCAGTATTTT.

V and J are TRBV28 and TRBJ2-3; 7 bases fit TRBD2. Germline CDR1 and CDR2: MDHEN and SYDVKM. This CDR3 comprises 13 residues. V shed 8 bases, J shed 0 bases, and the junction held 2 bases outside the gene matches. CDR3 amino acids: CASGGGSTDTQYF. For the CDR3, the DNA is TGTGCCAGCGGCGGGGGAAGCACAGATACGCAGTATTTT.

The gene calls are TRBV4-3 and TRBJ1-6, with 8 bases fitting TRBD1. The CDR3 has 15 residues. V was pared by 1 base and J by 4 bases, with 0 bases of the junction left unmatched. The V gene's germline CDR1 is LGHNA and CDR2 YSLEER. Here the CDR3 DNA reads TGCGCCAGCAGCCAAGGGGACAGGTATAATTCACCCCTCCACTTT. Translating it yields CASSQGDRYNSPLHF.

V is TRBV29-1 and J is TRBJ2-7; D call uncertain. The CDR3 runs 13 residues. In germline, CDR1 is SQVTM, CDR2 ANQGSEA. Trimming took off 2 bases at V and 6 bases at J, with 14 bases between the two ends. The CDR3 loop is CSVEHSLGSEQYF. CDR3 nucleotide sequence: TGCAGCGTTGAACACAGTTTAGGCAGCGAGCAGTACTTC.

This clone was detected only a few times. Here the CDR3 DNA reads TGCGCCAGCAGCCAGGGTCGGACTAGCGGTTACAATGAGCAGTTCTTC. Amino acid sequence: CASSQGRTSGYNEQFF. This rearrangement joins TRBV4-3 to TRBJ2-1, with 10 bases fitting TRBD2. Per the germline V gene, CDR1 is LGHNA and CDR2 is YSLEER. CDR3 length: 16 amino acids. V shed 3 bases and J 4 bases; nucleotides not matched to a gene: 6.

As regards this clone: The same CDR3 arises from other DNA sequences in this sample as well. The chain has TRBV5-1 and TRBJ1-1, with D tentatively TRBD1 (6 bases). Trimming shortened V by 4 bases and J by 2 bases, and 15 bases separated the two germline ends. The CDR3 runs to 15 residues. Germline values: CDR1 SGHRS, CDR2 YFSETQ. The CDR3 sequence: CASSALQGRNTEAFF. In DNA, the CDR3 is TGCGCCAGCAGCGCACTCCAGGGGCGTAACACTGAAGCTTTCTTT.

The V call is TRBV7-2, the J call TRBJ1-1, with D perhaps TRBD1 (5 bases). CDR1 is SGHTA and CDR2 is FQGNSA in the germline V gene. V was clipped by 5 bases and J by 3 bases, with 16 bases between them. The CDR3 length is 15 residues. The CDR3: CASSESGGLYTEAFF. The CDR3 DNA reads as TGTGCCAGCAGCGAGAGTGGGGGACTGTACACTGAAGCTTTCTTT.

The rearrangement uses TRBV7-3 and TRBJ2-1; TRBD2 might be the D (6 bases). Trimming took 1 base from V and 5 from J, leaving 15 bases between them. There are 16 residues in the CDR3. Germline loops: CDR1 SGHTA, CDR2 FQGTGA. The CDR3 bases are TGTGCCAGCAGCTTAAACGGGGGAGTAAGGGACAATGAGCAGTTCTTC. Encoded protein: CASSLNGGVRDNEQFF.